A selection of T cell receptor beta chains follows, all from one sample in a study of CD8 T cells in ankylosing spondylitis. MiXCR was run by TCRdb on the 5' RACE reads, yielding one entry per CDR3 protein. The sample holds about 400,000 distinct CDR3 sequences; 20% are singletons and the top ten take about an eighth. The material sequenced was blood, either unsorted or a sorted T cell fraction (not recorded which). All receptors derive from a male donor with ankylosing spondylitis or in good health (not recorded which). The CDR3 runs from the conserved cysteine through the conserved F or W. The D gene is left open where the match is weak. Clone size appears in some rows only: once, few, many, or a class for an expanded clone.

CASSDTGTPSYEQYF,TGTGCCAGCAGCGACACCGGGACTCCCTCCTACGAGCAGTACTTC,-,-,TRBJ2-7,TRBV11-2
CASSHVSEQYF,TGTGCCAGCAGCCATGTCTCCGAGCAGTACTTC,-,-,TRBJ2-7,TRBV6-6
CASSLALAESSYNEQFF,TGTGCCAGCAGCTTAGCCTTAGCGGAAAGCTCCTACAATGAGCAGTTCTTC,-,-,TRBJ2-1,TRBV7-8
CASSFSQGIGELFF,TGTGCCAGCAGTTTCTCACAGGGGATCGGGGAGCTGTTTTTT,few,TRBD1,TRBJ2-2,TRBV6-5
CASSGGGSTTTFNEQFF,TGTGCCAGCAGCGGTGGGGGTAGCACCACGACCTTCAATGAGCAGTTCTTC,-,-,TRBJ2-1,TRBV7-9
CSARDRGGGPYNEQFF,TGCAGTGCTAGAGATAGGGGCGGGGGGCCTTACAATGAGCAGTTCTTC,few,TRBD2,TRBJ2-1,TRBV20-1
CASSFLGTATGELFF,TGTGCCAGCAGCTTCCTCGGGACAGCCACCGGGGAGCTGTTTTTT,-,TRBD1,TRBJ2-2,TRBV7-6
CASRLGQADTQYF,TGTGCCAGCAGGTTAGGACAGGCTGATACGCAGTATTTT,few,TRBD1,TRBJ2-3,TRBV7-9
CASGHNQPQHF,TGTGCCAGCGGCCACAATCAGCCCCAGCATTTT,-,-,TRBJ1-5,TRBV12-3/TRBV12-4
CASRLLGTGLNIQYF,TGTGCCAGCAGGCTTCTGGGGACAGGGCTAAACATTCAGTACTTC,few,TRBD1,TRBJ2-4,TRBV12-3/TRBV12-4
CAWGSLSGGELFF,TGTGCCTGGGGATCTCTGAGCGGCGGGGAGCTGTTTTTT,few,-,TRBJ2-2,TRBV30
CASSPISGDVADTQYF,TGTGCCAGCAGCCCTATCAGCGGGGACGTTGCGGATACGCAGTATTTT,few,TRBD2,TRBJ2-3,TRBV11-2
CASSYPYVRGDNEQFF,TGTGCCAGCAGTTACCCCTACGTTCGGGGGGACAATGAGCAGTTCTTC,few,TRBD2,TRBJ2-1,TRBV6-5
CASSSGLVNYGYTF,TGTGCCAGCAGTTCCGGGCTGGTAAACTATGGCTACACCTTC,many,-,TRBJ1-2,TRBV12-3/TRBV12-4
CASSQEASYEQYF,TGTGCCAGCAGCCAAGAGGCCTCCTACGAGCAGTACTTC,many,-,TRBJ2-7,TRBV4-2
CASHGALQETQYF,TGTGCCAGCCATGGGGCACTCCAAGAGACCCAGTACTTC,-,-,TRBJ2-5,TRBV6-6
CAIKSPSSYEQYF,TGTGCCATCAAGAGCCCGAGCTCCTACGAGCAGTACTTC,-,-,TRBJ2-7,TRBV10-3
CASSHRQGFKPDTQYF,TGTGCCAGCAGCCATCGACAGGGGTTCAAGCCAGATACGCAGTATTTT,-,TRBD1,TRBJ2-3,TRBV7-9
CASGTRIEAFF,TGTGCCAGCGGCACACGAATTGAAGCTTTCTTT,few,-,TRBJ1-1,TRBV12-3/TRBV12-4
CSAISAAGETQYF,TGCAGTGCTATCTCCGCAGCAGGAGAGACCCAGTACTTC,few,-,TRBJ2-5,TRBV20-1
CSAPGGSYNEQFF,TGCAGTGCTCCCGGGGGCTCCTACAATGAGCAGTTCTTC,few,-,TRBJ2-1,TRBV20-1
CASSLWQGVTDTQYF,TGTGCCAGCAGTCTGTGGCAGGGGGTTACAGATACGCAGTATTTT,-,TRBD1,TRBJ2-3,TRBV12-3/TRBV12-4